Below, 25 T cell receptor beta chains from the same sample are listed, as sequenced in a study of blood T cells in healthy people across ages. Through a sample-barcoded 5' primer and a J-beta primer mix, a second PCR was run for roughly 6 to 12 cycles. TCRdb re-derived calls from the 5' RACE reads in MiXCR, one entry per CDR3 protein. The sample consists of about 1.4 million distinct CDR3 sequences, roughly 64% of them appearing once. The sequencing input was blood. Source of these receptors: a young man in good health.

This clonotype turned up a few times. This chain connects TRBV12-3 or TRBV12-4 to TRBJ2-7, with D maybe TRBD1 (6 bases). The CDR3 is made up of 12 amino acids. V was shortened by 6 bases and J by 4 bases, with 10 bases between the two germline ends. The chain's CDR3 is CASRPDRYEQYF. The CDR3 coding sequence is TGTGCCAGCAGGCCCGACAGGTACGAGCAGTACTTC.

CDR3 in amino acids: CASSGQGPEAFF. The CDR3 DNA reads as TGCGCCAGCAGCGGACAGGGGCCTGAAGCTTTCTTT. The V and J genes are TRBV4-1 and TRBJ1-1, with 9 positions matching TRBD1. CDR1 is MGHRA, CDR2 YSYEKL, per germline. The CDR3 has 12 amino acids. The V gene end was trimmed by 5 bases and the J gene end by 6 bases; junction bases not matched to a gene: 1.

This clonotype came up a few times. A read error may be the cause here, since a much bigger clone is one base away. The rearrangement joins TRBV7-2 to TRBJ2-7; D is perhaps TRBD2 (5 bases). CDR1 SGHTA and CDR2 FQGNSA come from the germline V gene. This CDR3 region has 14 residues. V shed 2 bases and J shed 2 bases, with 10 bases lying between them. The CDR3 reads CASSLRATTYEQYF. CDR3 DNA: TGTGCCAGCAGCTTACGAGCGACTACCTACGAGCAGTACTTC.

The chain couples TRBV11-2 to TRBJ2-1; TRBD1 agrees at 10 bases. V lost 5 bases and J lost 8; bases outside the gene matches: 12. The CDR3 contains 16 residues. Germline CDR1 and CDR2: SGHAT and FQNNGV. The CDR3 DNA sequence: TGTGCCAGCAGCATAAGCGGGACAGGGGTTAGTGATGAGCAGTTCTTC. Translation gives CASSISGTGVSDEQFF.

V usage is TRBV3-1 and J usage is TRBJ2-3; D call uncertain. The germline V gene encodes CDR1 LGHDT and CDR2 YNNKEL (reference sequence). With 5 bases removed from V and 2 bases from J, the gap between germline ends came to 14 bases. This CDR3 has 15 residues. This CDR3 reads CASSYQVGTTDTQYF. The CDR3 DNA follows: TGTGCCAGCAGCTACCAAGTCGGAACCACAGATACGCAGTATTTT.

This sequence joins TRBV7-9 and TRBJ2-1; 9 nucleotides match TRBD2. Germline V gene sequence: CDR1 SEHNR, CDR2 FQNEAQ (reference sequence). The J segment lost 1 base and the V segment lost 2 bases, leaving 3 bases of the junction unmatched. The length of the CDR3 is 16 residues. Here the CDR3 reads CASSLNSGSSYNEQFF. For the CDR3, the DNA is TGTGCCAGCAGCTTAAATAGCGGGAGTTCCTACAATGAGCAGTTCTTC.

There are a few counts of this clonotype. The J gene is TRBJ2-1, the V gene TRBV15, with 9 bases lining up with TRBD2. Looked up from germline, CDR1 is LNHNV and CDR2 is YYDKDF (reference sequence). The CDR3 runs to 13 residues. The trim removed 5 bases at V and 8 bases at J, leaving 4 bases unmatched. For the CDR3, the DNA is TGTGCCACCAGCTGGCGACTAGCGGATGAGCAGTTCTTC. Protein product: CATSWRLADEQFF.

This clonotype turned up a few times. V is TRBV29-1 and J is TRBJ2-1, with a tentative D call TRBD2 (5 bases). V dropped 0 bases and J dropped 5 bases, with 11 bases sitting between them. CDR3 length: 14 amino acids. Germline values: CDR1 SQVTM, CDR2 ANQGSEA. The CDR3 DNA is TGCAGCGTTGAAGAACCCGGACTCCACAATGAGCAGTTCTTC. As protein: CSVEEPGLHNEQFF.

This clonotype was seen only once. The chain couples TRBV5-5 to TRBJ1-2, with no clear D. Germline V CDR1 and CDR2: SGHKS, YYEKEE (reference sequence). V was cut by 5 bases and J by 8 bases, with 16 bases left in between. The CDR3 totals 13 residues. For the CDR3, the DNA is TGTGCCAGCAGATCCGGAACTCAAGGGGGCTACACCTTC. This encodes CASRSGTQGGYTF.

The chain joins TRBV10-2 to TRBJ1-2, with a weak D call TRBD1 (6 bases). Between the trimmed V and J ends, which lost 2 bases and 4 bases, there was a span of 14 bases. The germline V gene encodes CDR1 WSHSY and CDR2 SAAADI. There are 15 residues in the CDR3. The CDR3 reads CASSEEGGAGYGYTF. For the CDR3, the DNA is TGCGCCAGCAGTGAGGAGGGGGGCGCGGGCTATGGCTACACCTTC.

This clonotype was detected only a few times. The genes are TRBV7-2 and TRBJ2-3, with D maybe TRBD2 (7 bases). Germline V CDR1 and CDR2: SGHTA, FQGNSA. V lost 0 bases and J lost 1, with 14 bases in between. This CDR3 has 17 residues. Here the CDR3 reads CASSLAYRGGGTDTQYF. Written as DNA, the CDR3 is TGTGCCAGCAGCTTAGCCTATAGAGGGGGGGGCACAGATACGCAGTATTTT.

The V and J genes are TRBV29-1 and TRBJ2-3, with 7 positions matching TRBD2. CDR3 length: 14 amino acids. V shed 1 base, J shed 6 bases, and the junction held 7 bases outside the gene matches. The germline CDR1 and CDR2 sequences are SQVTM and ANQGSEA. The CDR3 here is CSVEGGRDPDTQYF. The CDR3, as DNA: TGCAGCGTTGAAGGTGGGAGGGACCCCGATACGCAGTATTTT.

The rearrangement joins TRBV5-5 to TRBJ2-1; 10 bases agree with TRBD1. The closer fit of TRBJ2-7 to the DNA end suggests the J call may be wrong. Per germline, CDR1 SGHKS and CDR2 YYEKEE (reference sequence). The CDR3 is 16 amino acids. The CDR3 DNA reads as TGTGCCAGCAGCTCGCACCCGGGACAGGGGAACTACGAGCAGTACTTC. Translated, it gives CASSSHPGQGNYEQYF.

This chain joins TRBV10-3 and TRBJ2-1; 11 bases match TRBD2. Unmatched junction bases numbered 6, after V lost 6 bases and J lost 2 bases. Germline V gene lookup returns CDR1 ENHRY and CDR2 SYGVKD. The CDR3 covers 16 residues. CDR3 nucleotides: TGTGCCATCAGGGACTTAGCGGGAGGGGCCTACAATGAGCAGTTCTTC. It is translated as CAIRDLAGGAYNEQFF.

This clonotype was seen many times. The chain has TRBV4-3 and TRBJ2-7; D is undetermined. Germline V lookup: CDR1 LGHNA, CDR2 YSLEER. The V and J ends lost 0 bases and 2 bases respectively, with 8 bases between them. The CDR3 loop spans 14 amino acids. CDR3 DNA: TGCGCCAGCAGCCAAGACCCCAGGACCTACGAGCAGTACTTC. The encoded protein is CASSQDPRTYEQYF.

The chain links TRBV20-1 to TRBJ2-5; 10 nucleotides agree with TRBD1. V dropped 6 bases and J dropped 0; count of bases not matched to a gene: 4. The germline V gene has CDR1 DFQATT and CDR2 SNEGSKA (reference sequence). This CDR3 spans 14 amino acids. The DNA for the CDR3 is TGCAGTGCGGGGGACAGGGGAAACCAAGAGACCCAGTACTTC. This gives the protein CSAGDRGNQETQYF.

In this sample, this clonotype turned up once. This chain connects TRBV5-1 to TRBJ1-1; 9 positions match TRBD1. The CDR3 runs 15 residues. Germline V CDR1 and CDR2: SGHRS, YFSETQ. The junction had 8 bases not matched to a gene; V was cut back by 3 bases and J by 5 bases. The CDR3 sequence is CASSWGQGGRTEAFF. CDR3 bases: TGCGCCAGCAGCTGGGGACAGGGAGGTAGGACTGAAGCTTTCTTT.

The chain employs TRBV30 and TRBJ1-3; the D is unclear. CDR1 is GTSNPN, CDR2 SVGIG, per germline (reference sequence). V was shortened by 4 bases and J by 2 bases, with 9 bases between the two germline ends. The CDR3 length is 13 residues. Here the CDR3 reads CAWITEPGNTIYF. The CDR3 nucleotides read TGTGCCTGGATTACAGAGCCTGGAAACACCATATATTTT. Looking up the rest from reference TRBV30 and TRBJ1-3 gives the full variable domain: SQTIHQWPATLVQPVGSPLSLECTVEGTSNPNLYWYRQAAGRGLQLLFYSVGIGQISSEVPQNLSASRPQDRQFILSSKKLLLSDSGFYLCAWITEPGNTIYFGEGSWLTVV.

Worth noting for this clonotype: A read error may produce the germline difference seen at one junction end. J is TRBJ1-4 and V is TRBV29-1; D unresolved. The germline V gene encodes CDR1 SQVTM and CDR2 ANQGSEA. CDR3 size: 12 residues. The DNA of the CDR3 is TGCAGCGTTGCAACAACTAATGAAAAACCGTTTTTT. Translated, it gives CSVATTNEKPFF.

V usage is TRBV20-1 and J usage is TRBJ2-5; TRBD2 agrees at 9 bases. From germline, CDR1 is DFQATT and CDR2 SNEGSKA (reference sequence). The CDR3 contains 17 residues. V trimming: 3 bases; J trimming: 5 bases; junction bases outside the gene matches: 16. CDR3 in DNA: TGCAGTGCTAGGTTGGTTGCTAGCGGGACCCCCGCGGAGACCCAGTACTTC. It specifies CSARLVASGTPAETQYF.

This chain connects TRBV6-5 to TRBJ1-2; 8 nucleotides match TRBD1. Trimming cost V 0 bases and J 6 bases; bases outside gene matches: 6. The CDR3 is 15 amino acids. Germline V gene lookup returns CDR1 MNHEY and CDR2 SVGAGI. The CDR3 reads CASSYSDRARDGYTF. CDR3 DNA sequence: TGTGCCAGCAGTTACTCGGACAGGGCGCGTGATGGCTACACCTTC.

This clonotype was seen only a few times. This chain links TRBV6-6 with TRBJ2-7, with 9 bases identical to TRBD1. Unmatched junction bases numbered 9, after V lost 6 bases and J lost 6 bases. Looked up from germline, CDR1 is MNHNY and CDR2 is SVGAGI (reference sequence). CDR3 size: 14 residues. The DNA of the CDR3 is TGTGCCAGCAGAACCGGGACAGGGTCTTCCGAGCAGTACTTC. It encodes CASRTGTGSSEQYF.

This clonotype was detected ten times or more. The CDR3 sequence is CATNGRATYNEQFF. For the CDR3, the DNA is TGTGCCACCAATGGACGGGCTACCTACAATGAGCAGTTCTTC. This sequence joins TRBV7-2 and TRBJ2-1; D gene ambiguous. Germline loops: CDR1 SGHTA, CDR2 FQGNSA. With 10 bases removed from V and 2 bases from J, the gap between germline ends came to 15 bases. The CDR3 extends over 14 amino acids.

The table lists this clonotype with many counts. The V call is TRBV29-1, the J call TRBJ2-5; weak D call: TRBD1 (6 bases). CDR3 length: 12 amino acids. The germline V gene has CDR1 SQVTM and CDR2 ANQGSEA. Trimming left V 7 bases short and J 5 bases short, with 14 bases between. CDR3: CSAPGAWETQYF. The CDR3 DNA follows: TGCAGCGCCCCAGGGGCCTGGGAGACCCAGTACTTC.

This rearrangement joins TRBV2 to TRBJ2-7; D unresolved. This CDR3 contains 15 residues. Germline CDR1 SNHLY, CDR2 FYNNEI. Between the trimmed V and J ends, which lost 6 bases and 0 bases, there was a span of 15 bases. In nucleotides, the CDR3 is TGTGCCAGCAGCACCGGGCCCCCTAGCTCCTACGAGCAGTACTTC. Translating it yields CASSTGPPSSYEQYF.